This T cell receptor (beta chain) stems from a study of lymphopenia after photon versus proton radiotherapy. Broader study findings: Relative stability marked proton patients; photon patients lost diversity and naive cells. In patients who died, overall survival fell as post-nadir TCR diversity dropped more. Post-nadir diversity loss with photons came from oligoclonal expansion, particularly CD8+ Temra cells.

This clone was detected only once. The antigen remains unidentified. TCRdb's table, derived via immunoSEQ multiplex PCR, lists solely in-frame clones and lacks some. The repertoire holds over 35,000 clones, with roughly 86% as singletons. Germline V lookup: CDR1 MDHEN, CDR2 SYDVKM. The CDR3 consists of 14 residues. Trimming took 6 bases from V and 2 from J, leaving 14 bases between them. This chain uses TRBV28 with TRBJ2-7, with D tentatively TRBD2 (6 bases). Sequencing used peripheral blood, obtained from a patient treated with proton-based radiotherapy. This TCR derives from a woman in her seventies with pancreatic cancer. Some clones in this sample may be carry-over from other donors' samples. Written as DNA, the CDR3 is TGTGCCAGCAGCGGCGGGGTTCGGCCCTACGAGCAGTACTTC. This gives the protein CASSGGVRPYEQYF.